A single sample is the source of the 18 T cell receptor beta chains below, sequenced in a study of blood T cell repertoires in COVID-19 (dated by TCRdb to the early 2020s). Libraries were built with the immunoSEQ multiplex PCR assay. TCRdb carries this immuneACCESS record with in-frame sequences only. Its versions omit some clonotypes, under half of them owing to an unresolved V gene in the studies checked, with the rest unexplained. The sample table holds 70,000 to 80,000 clones, of which roughly 80% were seen once. The ten most abundant clones make up approximately 12% of the sample. Source material: peripheral blood. These receptor sequences come from a man aged 45-60 years with acute or convalescent COVID-19.

The chain has TRBV27 and TRBJ2-7; weak D call: TRBD1 (5 bases). Germline-derived CDR1 and CDR2 are MNHEY and SMNVEV (reference sequence). The CDR3 has 16 amino acids. The ends were cut back, 5 bases at V and 0 bases at J, with 17 bases in the middle. This CDR3 reads CASSPTGVQRSYEQYF. CDR3 in DNA: TGTGCCAGCAGTCCCACAGGTGTACAACGCTCCTACGAGCAGTACTTC.

The V gene is TRBV5-1, the J gene TRBJ1-2; 12 nucleotides align to TRBD1. After removal of 6 bases from V and 4 bases from J, the junction contained 10 bases not matched to a gene. Germline V gene sequence: CDR1 SGHRS, CDR2 YFSETQ. The CDR3 loop spans 16 amino acids. This CDR3 reads CASKGQGAPPSYGYTF. For the CDR3, the DNA is TGCGCCAGCAAGGGACAGGGGGCTCCCCCTAGCTATGGCTACACCTTC. The full variable domain, with the rest looked up from reference TRBV5-1 and TRBJ1-2, is KAGVTQTPRYLIKTRGQQVTLSCSPISGHRSVSWYQQTPGQGLQFLFEYFSETQRNKGNFPGRFSGRQFSNSRSEMNVSTLELGDSALYLCASKGQGAPPSYGYTFGSGTRLTVV.

The V gene is TRBV27, the J gene TRBJ2-1; weak D call: TRBD2 (6 bases). V was cut by 6 bases and J by 9 bases, with 21 bases left in between. The CDR3 is 15 residues long. CDR1 and CDR2 (germline): MNHEY, SMNVEV (reference sequence). The CDR3 coding sequence is TGTGCCAGCAGAACCCCCCCGGGAGATTCGGGTGAGCAGTTCTTC. Amino acids: CASRTPPGDSGEQFF.

The rearrangement uses TRBV25-1 and TRBJ2-5; 7 nucleotides align to TRBD1. Trimming at V came to 6 bases and at J to 1 base, leaving 2 bases not matched to a gene. Germline V gene lookup returns CDR1 MGHDK and CDR2 SYGVNS. The CDR3 loop spans 13 amino acids. DNA for the CDR3: TGTGCCAGCAGGGGGACAGCCCAAGAGACCCAGTACTTC. Amino acids: CASRGTAQETQYF.

CDR3 DNA: TGTGCCAGCAGTGTGAGTAGCGGGGGGCCAGATACGCAGTATTTT. It yields the protein CASSVSSGGPDTQYF. This chain connects TRBV6-4 to TRBJ2-3, with 10 bases matching TRBD2. The V and J ends lost 4 bases and 4 bases, in that order; junction bases with no gene match: 5. From germline, CDR1 is MRHNA and CDR2 SNTAGT. This CDR3 spans 15 amino acids.

The chain recombines TRBV4-1 with TRBJ1-2; D is undetermined. V shed 6 bases and J shed 3 bases, with 5 bases lying between them. The length of the CDR3 is 11 residues. Germline V lookup: CDR1 MGHRA, CDR2 YSYEKL. The CDR3 protein is CASRADYGYTF. DNA for the CDR3: TGCGCCAGCAGGGCGGACTATGGCTACACCTTC.

V gene TRBV6-5 combines with J gene TRBJ1-2; D might be TRBD1 (5 bases). Trimming cost V 4 bases and J 5 bases, with 11 bases left between them. The germline CDR1 and CDR2 sequences are MNHEY and SVGAGI. The CDR3 loop spans 13 amino acids. The CDR3 loop reads CASSLQAGYGYTF. CDR3 coding DNA: TGTGCCAGCAGTTTACAGGCGGGATATGGCTACACCTTC.

The rearrangement uses TRBV11-2 and TRBJ2-7; D call uncertain. Germline CDR1 SGHAT, CDR2 FQNNGV. V shed 4 bases and J shed 4 bases, with 14 bases lying between them. The CDR3 length is 14 residues. CDR3 bases: TGTGCCAGCAGCTCCACTTCTCCAGGATACGAGCAGTACTTC. This codes for CASSSTSPGYEQYF.

The V call is TRBV19, the J call TRBJ2-7; 13 nucleotides agree with TRBD2. V shed 4 bases and J 2 bases; nucleotides not matched to a gene: 11. CDR1 and CDR2 (germline): LNHDA, SQIVND (reference sequence). The CDR3 consists of 18 residues. The CDR3, as DNA: TGTGCCAGTAGTACCCGAGGGACTAGCGGGATGAAAACCTACGAGCAGTACTTC. Its translation is CASSTRGTSGMKTYEQYF.

The rearrangement uses TRBV19 and TRBJ1-1; 8 nucleotides match TRBD1. The length of the CDR3 is 14 residues. V shed 7 bases, J shed 1 base, and the junction held 5 bases outside the gene matches. The germline gives CDR1 LNHDA, CDR2 SQIVND (reference sequence). CDR3 loop: CASIRTGWNTEAFF. CDR3 nucleotides: TGTGCCAGTATTCGGACAGGGTGGAACACTGAAGCTTTCTTT.

The chain carries TRBV5-1 and TRBJ2-1; 10 bases fit TRBD2. The ends lost 0 bases at V and 6 bases at J; junction bases unmatched: 9. The CDR3 loop spans 17 amino acids. Looked up from germline, CDR1 is SGHRS and CDR2 is YFSETQ. The CDR3 DNA sequence: TGCGCCAGCAGCTTGGCGTCTAGCGGGAGTCTACTCAATGAGCAGTTCTTC. Amino acids: CASSLASSGSLLNEQFF.

The gene calls are TRBV18 and TRBJ1-2, with D possibly matching TRBD1 (5 bases). CDR3 length equals 13 residues. Trimming stripped 3 bases from V and 8 bases from J, with 13 bases between. Germline lookup yields CDR1 KGHSH and CDR2 LQKENI. The CDR3 DNA reads as TGTGCCAGCTCACCGGAAGGGGCAGGGGGCTACACCTTC. Its translation is CASSPEGAGGYTF.

CDR3: CASAGGGTEAFF. The CDR3 coding sequence is TGTGCCAGCGCCGGGGGGGGGACTGAAGCTTTCTTT. The rearrangement uses TRBV6-5 and TRBJ1-1, with D possibly matching TRBD1 (5 bases). Germline loops: CDR1 MNHEY, CDR2 SVGAGI. V was shortened by 8 bases and J by 5 bases, with 12 bases between the two germline ends. The CDR3 spans 12 residues.

The chain carries TRBV20-1 and TRBJ1-3, with D possibly being TRBD1 (5 bases). The CDR3 is 15 amino acids. CDR1 and CDR2 (germline): DFQATT, SNEGSKA (reference sequence). V lost 3 bases and J 4 bases, leaving 16 bases between the germline ends. The CDR3 DNA follows: TGCAGTGCTAGTCATCTAGACAGTCCCGGAAACACCATATATTTT. Amino acid sequence: CSASHLDSPGNTIYF.

The J gene is TRBJ2-7, the V gene TRBV7-9; no firm D call. The V and J ends lost 1 base and 2 bases respectively, with 15 bases between them. Germline loops: CDR1 SEHNR, CDR2 FQNEAQ (reference sequence). CDR3 length: 16 residues. CDR3 DNA sequence: TGTGCCAGCAGCTTAGTCGTTGTTGGCAAAGCCTACGAGCAGTACTTC. It translates to CASSLVVVGKAYEQYF.

The chain couples TRBV6-5 to TRBJ2-5; 8 bases agree with TRBD1. The CDR3 has 15 amino acids. V shed 5 bases and J 5 bases; nucleotides not matched to a gene: 10. Germline CDR1 and CDR2: MNHEY and SVGAGI. Here the CDR3 reads CASSPDRAPVETQYF. For the CDR3, the DNA is TGTGCCAGCAGTCCGGACAGGGCACCGGTCGAGACCCAGTACTTC.

V and J are TRBV18 and TRBJ2-7; a weak D match, TRBD2 (7 bases). CDR3 length equals 14 residues. Germline V gene lookup returns CDR1 KGHSH and CDR2 LQKENI. Trimming shortened V by 1 base and J by 2 bases, and 9 bases separated the two germline ends. CDR3 sequence: CASSPQGGTYEQYF. The CDR3 DNA is TGTGCCAGCTCACCACAGGGGGGGACCTACGAGCAGTACTTC.

This clone was recorded only once. This chain uses TRBV28 with TRBJ1-2; 9 bases line up with TRBD1. Trimming at V came to 7 bases and at J to 7 bases, leaving 10 bases not matched to a gene. Germline V gene lookup returns CDR1 MDHEN and CDR2 SYDVKM. This CDR3 is 14 amino acids long. CDR3 residues: CASTWGQGRVGYTF. CDR3 sequence (DNA): TGTGCCAGCACCTGGGGACAGGGAAGGGTTGGCTACACCTTC.